A selection of T cell receptor beta chains follows, all from one sample in a study of Ad26.COV2.S vaccination and SARS-CoV-2 variants. The protocol was immunoSEQ multiplex PCR, while the TCRdb copy is restricted to in-frame clones and leaves out a portion. The sample records over 400,000 clones, 92% being singletons. The material was peripheral blood, obtained in a trial of Ad26.COV2.S vaccine versus placebo. Receptor source: a person between 18 and 65 years old who received the Ad26.COV2.S COVID-19 vaccine or a placebo. The conserved cysteine and the conserved F or W are not part of the CDR3 here. Fields, in order: J gene, V gene, D gene, CDR3 protein. The D gene is left open where the match is weak.

TRBJ1-6	TRBV3-1/TRBV3-2	.	ASSQVQGNSPLH
TRBJ1-1	TRBV2	TRBD1	ASSRQGVYTEAF
TRBJ1-1	TRBV18	.	ASLGSLGAKTEAF
TRBJ2-3	TRBV30	.	AWSRGQDTQY
TRBJ2-1	TRBV6-2/TRBV6-3	.	ASNYSPGQQYNEQF
TRBJ1-1	TRBV19	.	ASAAGGGTEAF
TRBJ2-1	TRBV7-2	.	ASRGPLANEQF
TRBJ1-4	TRBV30	TRBD1	AWSAGGTGYEKLF
TRBJ2-7	TRBV28	.	ASSLISPKGEQY
TRBJ1-6	TRBV5-1	TRBD1	ASSLVPTGLSSYNSPLH
TRBJ2-5	TRBV3-1/TRBV3-2	.	ASSQGYRRGETQY
TRBJ1-6	TRBV5-1	TRBD1	ASSEPYRGGNSPLH
TRBJ1-4	TRBV7-8	.	ASSSDRSFNEKLF
TRBJ1-6	TRBV7-9	.	ASSVPGQLSPLH
TRBJ2-1	TRBV7-2	.	ASSVSPSSYNEQF
TRBJ2-6	TRBV7-9	.	ASSLVFIYSGANVLT
TRBJ2-5	TRBV10-3	.	AISEGKGPQETQY
TRBJ2-1	TRBV19	TRBD2	ASSPPGLAGYNEQF
TRBJ2-4	TRBV7-2	TRBD1	ASSLGQGWAKNIQY
TRBJ1-4	TRBV4-3	.	ASSPGQINEKLF
TRBJ2-5	TRBV7-2	.	ASSLVGGRQETQY
TRBJ1-6	TRBV2	.	ASIGTNNSPLH
TRBJ2-6	TRBV15	TRBD1	ATSSRDRGLFGANVLT
TRBJ2-1	TRBV4-3	.	ASSQGRVNNEQF
TRBJ1-2	TRBV27	.	ASSSSGRNYGYT
TRBJ1-2	TRBV5-6	.	ASSLARPYGYT
TRBJ2-2	TRBV13	.	ASRARGDTGELF
TRBJ1-6	TRBV27	.	ASSLKVLGNSPLH
TRBJ1-6	TRBV7-6	TRBD1	ASSLAGSVGTGYSPLH
TRBJ1-2	TRBV5-4	TRBD1	ASSLGQFYGYT
TRBJ2-5	TRBV1	.	TSSQVPSGWIQETQY
TRBJ2-3	TRBV5-1	.	ASSLSAGTDTQY
TRBJ2-6	TRBV28	TRBD1	ASSRTGVGANVLT
TRBJ2-3	TRBV4-3	.	ASSQEGSGGGNTDTQY
TRBJ1-2	TRBV28	.	ASSLARDLNYGYT
TRBJ1-5	TRBV28	.	ASSLVAKQPQH
TRBJ2-1	TRBV19	TRBD2	ASSIDLGRGDNNEQF
TRBJ1-2	TRBV19	TRBD1	ASSLQGTGTVKYGYT
TRBJ1-6	TRBV5-4	.	ASSLAEDSPLH
TRBJ1-2	TRBV9	.	ASSPVDSNYGYT
TRBJ1-4	TRBV6-5	.	ASSYFQDLREKLF
TRBJ1-1	TRBV28	.	ARPREGLTEAF
TRBJ1-3	TRBV5-5	TRBD1	ASSPPGTGTIY
TRBJ2-2	TRBV5-5	TRBD1	ASSLAPGQGAGELF
TRBJ1-1	TRBV7-9	TRBD1	ASSLDREAF
TRBJ2-7	TRBV6-2/TRBV6-3	.	ASSYSLSYEQY
TRBJ2-3	TRBV20-1	.	SASSVGLGTDTQY